Below are 7 T cell receptor beta chains sequenced from a single sample in a study of cytomegalovirus exposure and HLA in healthy donors. It was with 60 Vbeta and 13 Jbeta primers that the PCR ran. Sequencing was performed with immunoSEQ multiplex PCR; in TCRdb, only in-frame clones are kept and a portion is missing. The sample records under 200,000 clones, 75% to 85% being singletons. Sequencing input: PBMCs. Source of these receptors: a woman aged 45-65 years in good health and CMV-seronegative.

This clone was observed once. This specimen includes other DNA sequences encoding the same CDR3. The chain joins TRBV28 to TRBJ2-5; tentatively, D is TRBD1 (6 bases). Germline values: CDR1 MDHEN, CDR2 SYDVKM. This CDR3 has 15 residues. Trimming left V 9 bases short and J 1 base short, with 18 bases between. The CDR3 is CASNRVLLRQETQYF. CDR3 sequence (DNA): TGTGCCAGTAACAGGGTTTTGCTGCGCCAAGAGACCCAGTACTTC. Supplemented by reference TRBV28 and TRBJ2-5, the full variable domain reads DVKVTQSSRYLVKRTGEKVFLECVQDMDHENMFWYRQDPGLGLRLIYFSYDVKMKEKGDIPEGYSVSREKKERFSLILESASTNQTSMYLCASNRVLLRQETQYFGPGTRLLVL.

The genes are TRBV11-2 and TRBJ2-7; 7 bases align to TRBD1. This CDR3 is built from 14 residues. Per germline, CDR1 SGHAT and CDR2 FQNNGV. The ends lost 5 bases at V and 1 base at J; junction bases unmatched: 5. CDR3 nucleotides: TGTGCCAGCAGCCCTCGGGACAGATCCTACGAGCAGTACTTC. Encoded protein: CASSPRDRSYEQYF.

CDR3 DNA: TGTGCCAGCAGTGAAATTCCCGCAGGGGGCTTAGGAGGACAGCCCCAGCATTTT. Translating it yields CASSEIPAGGLGGQPQHF. The rearrangement uses TRBV2 and TRBJ1-5; TRBD1 matches at 8 bases. Trimming at V came to 2 bases and at J to 7 bases, leaving 16 bases not matched to a gene. Germline loops: CDR1 SNHLY, CDR2 FYNNEI. The CDR3 extends over 18 amino acids.

The J gene is TRBJ1-2, the V gene TRBV27; 10 nucleotides align to TRBD1. Looked up from germline, CDR1 is MNHEY and CDR2 is SMNVEV (reference sequence). V lost 3 bases and J lost 5; bases outside the gene matches: 6. This CDR3 has 15 amino acids. This chain's CDR3 is CASSFTGTGVYGYTF. DNA for the CDR3: TGTGCCAGCAGTTTCACCGGGACAGGGGTGTATGGCTACACCTTC.

This clone was recorded a few times. The chain employs TRBV5-8 and TRBJ2-7; 10 positions agree with TRBD2. From germline, CDR1 is SGHTS and CDR2 YDEGEE. The CDR3 consists of 14 residues. V shed 4 bases, J shed 5 bases, and the junction held 6 bases outside the gene matches. CDR3 coding DNA: TGTGCCAGCAGCGCTATAGCGGGAGGCCACGAGCAGTACTTC. It is translated as CASSAIAGGHEQYF.

This clone was seen once. The chain recombines TRBV6-1 with TRBJ2-2; the D gene is possibly TRBD2 (5 bases). Trimming removed 6 bases from V and 5 bases from J, with 7 bases in between. In germline, CDR1 is MNHNS, CDR2 SASEGT. The CDR3 runs 12 residues. This CDR3 is CASRTGTGELFF. As DNA, the CDR3 is TGTGCCAGCAGGACGGGGACCGGGGAGCTGTTTTTT.

The rearrangement uses TRBV4-1 and TRBJ1-4; tentatively, D is TRBD1 (6 bases). Germline CDR1 reads MGHRA; CDR2 reads YSYEKL. The CDR3 runs to 16 residues. The V and J ends lost 3 bases and 5 bases respectively, with 16 bases between them. The DNA for the CDR3 is TGCGCCAGCAGCCAGGGGGCAAGTTGGGGAAATGAAAAACTGTTTTTT. Amino acid sequence: CASSQGASWGNEKLFF.